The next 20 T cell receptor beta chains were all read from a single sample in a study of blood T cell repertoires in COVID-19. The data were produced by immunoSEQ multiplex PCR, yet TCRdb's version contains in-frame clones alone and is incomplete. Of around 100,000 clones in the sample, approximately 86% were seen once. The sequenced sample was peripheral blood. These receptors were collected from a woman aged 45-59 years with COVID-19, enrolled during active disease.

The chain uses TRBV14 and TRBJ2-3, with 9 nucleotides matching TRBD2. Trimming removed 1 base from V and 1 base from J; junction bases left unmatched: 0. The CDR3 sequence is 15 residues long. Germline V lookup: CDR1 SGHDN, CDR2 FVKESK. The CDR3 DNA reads TGTGCCAGCAGCCAAGGGACTAGCGGCACAGATACGCAGTATTTT. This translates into CASSQGTSGTDTQYF.

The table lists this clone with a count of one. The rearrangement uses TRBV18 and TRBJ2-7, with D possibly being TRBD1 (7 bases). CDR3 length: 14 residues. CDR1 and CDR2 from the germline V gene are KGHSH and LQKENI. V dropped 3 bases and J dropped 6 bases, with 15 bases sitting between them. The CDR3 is CASSPGGQPLEQYF. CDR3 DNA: TGTGCCAGCTCACCGGGGGGACAGCCCCTCGAGCAGTACTTC. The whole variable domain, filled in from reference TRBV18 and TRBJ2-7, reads NAGVMQNPRHLVRRRGQEARLRCSPMKGHSHVYWYRQLPEEGLKFMVYLQKENIIDESGMPKERFSAEFPKEGPSILRIQQVVRGDSAAYFCASSPGGQPLEQYFGPGTRLTVT.

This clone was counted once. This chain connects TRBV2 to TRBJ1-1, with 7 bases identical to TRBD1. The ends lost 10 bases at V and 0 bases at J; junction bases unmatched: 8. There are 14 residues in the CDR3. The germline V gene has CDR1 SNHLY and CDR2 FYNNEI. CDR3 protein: CATGGGQLNTEAFF. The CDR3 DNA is TGTGCCACGGGAGGGGGACAGTTGAACACTGAAGCTTTCTTT.

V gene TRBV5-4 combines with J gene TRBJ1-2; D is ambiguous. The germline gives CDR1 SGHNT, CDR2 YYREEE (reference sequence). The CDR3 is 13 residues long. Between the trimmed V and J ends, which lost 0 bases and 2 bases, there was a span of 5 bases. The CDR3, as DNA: TGTGCCAGCAGCTTGGACAAAAACTATGGCTACACCTTC. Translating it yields CASSLDKNYGYTF.

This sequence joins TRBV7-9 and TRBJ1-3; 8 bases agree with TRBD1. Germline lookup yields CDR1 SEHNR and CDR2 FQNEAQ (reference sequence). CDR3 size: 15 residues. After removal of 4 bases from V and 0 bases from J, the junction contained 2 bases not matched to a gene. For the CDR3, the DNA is TGTGCCAGCAGCTCGGACAGGGACTCTGGAAACACCATATATTTT. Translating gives CASSSDRDSGNTIYF.

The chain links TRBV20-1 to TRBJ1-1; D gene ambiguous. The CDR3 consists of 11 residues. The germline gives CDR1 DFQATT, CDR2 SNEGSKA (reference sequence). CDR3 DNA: TGCAGGGTGACGCCGGGCACTGAAGCTTTCTTT. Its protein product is CRVTPGTEAFF.

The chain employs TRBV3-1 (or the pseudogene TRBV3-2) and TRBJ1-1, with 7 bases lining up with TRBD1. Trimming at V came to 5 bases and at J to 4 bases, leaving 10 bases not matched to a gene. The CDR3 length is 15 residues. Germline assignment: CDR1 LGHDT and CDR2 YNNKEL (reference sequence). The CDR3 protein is CASSFQGGVFTEAFF. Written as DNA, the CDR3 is TGTGCCAGCAGCTTTCAGGGGGGCGTTTTCACTGAAGCTTTCTTT.

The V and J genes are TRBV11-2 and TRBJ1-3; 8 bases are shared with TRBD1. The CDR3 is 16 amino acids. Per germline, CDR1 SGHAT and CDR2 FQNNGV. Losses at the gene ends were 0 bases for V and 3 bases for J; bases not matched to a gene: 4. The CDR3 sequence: CASSLEPTGVGNTIYF. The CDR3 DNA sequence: TGTGCCAGCAGCTTAGAACCGACAGGGGTTGGAAACACCATATATTTT.

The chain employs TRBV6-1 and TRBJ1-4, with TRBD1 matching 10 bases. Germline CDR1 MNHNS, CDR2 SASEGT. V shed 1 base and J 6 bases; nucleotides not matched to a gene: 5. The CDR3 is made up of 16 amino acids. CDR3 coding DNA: TGTGCCAGCAGTGAAGACTTAGGGACAGGGGATGAAAAACTGTTTTTT. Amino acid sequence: CASSEDLGTGDEKLFF.

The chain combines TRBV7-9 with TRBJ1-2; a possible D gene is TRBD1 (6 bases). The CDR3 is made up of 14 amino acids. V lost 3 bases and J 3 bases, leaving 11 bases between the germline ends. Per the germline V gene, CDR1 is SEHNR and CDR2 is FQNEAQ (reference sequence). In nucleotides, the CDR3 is TGTGCCAGCAGCTTCCAGGGGCACGACTATGGCTACACCTTC. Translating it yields CASSFQGHDYGYTF.

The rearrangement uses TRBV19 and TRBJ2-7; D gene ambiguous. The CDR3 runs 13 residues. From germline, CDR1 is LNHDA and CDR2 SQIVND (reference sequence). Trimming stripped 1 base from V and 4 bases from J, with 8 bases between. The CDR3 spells CASSIAPGYEQYF. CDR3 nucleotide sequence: TGTGCCAGTAGTATAGCACCAGGTTACGAGCAGTACTTC.

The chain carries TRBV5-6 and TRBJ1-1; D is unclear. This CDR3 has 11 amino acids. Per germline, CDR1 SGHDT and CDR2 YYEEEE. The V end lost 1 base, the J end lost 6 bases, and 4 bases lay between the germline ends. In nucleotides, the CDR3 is TGTGCCAGCAGCTTGCGCGCTGAAGCTTTCTTT. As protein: CASSLRAEAFF.

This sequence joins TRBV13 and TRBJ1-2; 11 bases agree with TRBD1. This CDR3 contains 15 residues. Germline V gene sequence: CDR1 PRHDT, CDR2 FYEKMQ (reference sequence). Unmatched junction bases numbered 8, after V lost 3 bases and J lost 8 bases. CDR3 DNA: TGTGCCAGCAGCTTTGGGACAGGGGGTTATATCGGCTACACCTTC. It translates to CASSFGTGGYIGYTF.

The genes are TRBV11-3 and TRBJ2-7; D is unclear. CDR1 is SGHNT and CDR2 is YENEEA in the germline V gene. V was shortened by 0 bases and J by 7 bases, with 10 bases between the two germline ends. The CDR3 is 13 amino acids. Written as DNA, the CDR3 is TGTGCCAGCAGCTTAGACTCCGTGACAGAGCAGTACTTC. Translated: CASSLDSVTEQYF.

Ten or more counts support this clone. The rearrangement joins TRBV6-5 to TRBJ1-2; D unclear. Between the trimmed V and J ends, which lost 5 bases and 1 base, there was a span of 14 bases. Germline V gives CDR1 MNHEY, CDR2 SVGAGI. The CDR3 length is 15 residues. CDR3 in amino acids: CASSRVVGYNYGYTF. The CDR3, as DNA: TGTGCCAGCAGTCGGGTGGTTGGGTATAACTATGGCTACACCTTC.

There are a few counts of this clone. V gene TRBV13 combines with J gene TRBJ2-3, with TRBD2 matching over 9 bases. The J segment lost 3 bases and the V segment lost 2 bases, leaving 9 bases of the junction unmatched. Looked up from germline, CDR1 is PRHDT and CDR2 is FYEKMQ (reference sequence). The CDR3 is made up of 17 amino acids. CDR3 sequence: CASSLLAGPRDTDTQYF. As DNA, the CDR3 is TGTGCCAGCAGCTTACTAGCGGGGCCCCGGGATACAGATACGCAGTATTTT.

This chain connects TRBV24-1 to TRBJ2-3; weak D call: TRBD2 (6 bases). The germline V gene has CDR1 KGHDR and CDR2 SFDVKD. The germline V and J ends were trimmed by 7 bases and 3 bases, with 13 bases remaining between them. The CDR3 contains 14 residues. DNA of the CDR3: TGTGCCACCAGGGCAGGGACTTTGACAGATACGCAGTATTTT. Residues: CATRAGTLTDTQYF.

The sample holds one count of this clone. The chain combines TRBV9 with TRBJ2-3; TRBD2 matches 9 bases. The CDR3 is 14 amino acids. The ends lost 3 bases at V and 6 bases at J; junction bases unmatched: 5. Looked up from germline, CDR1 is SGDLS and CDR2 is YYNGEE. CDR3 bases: TGTGCCAGCAGCGATAGCGGGGGAATGGATACGCAGTATTTT. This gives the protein CASSDSGGMDTQYF.

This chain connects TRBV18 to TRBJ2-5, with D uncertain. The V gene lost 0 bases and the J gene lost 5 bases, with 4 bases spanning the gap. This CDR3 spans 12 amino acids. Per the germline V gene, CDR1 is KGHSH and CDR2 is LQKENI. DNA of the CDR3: TGTGCCAGCTCACCACCTGAGGAGACCCAGTACTTC. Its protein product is CASSPPEETQYF.

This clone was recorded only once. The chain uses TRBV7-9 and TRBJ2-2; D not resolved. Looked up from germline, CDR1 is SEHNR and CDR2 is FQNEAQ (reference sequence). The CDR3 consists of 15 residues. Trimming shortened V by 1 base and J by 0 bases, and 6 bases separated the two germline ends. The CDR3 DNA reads TGTGCCAGCAGCTTAGACAGCCCGAACACCGGGGAGCTGTTTTTT. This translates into CASSLDSPNTGELFF.